What follows is one T cell receptor beta chain and its context. What it recognizes is unknown. The data derive from a study of shared clonotypes between healthy human individuals. Study-wide results and caveats: Rarefaction gave evidence that sorted-subset sequencing remained incomplete despite large depth. Naive subsets typically showed greater estimated richness than memory subsets.

The authors ran the assay at deep level. TCRdb keeps only in-frame clones here, not all; method: immunoSEQ multiplex PCR. This table has over 700,000 clones, 72% appearing once. Into CD45RA+ naive and CD45RA-negative memory subsets, the CD4+ cells were split. The CDR3 is made up of 13 amino acids. Germline CDR1 is SGHTA and CDR2 is FQGNSA. V was cut by 4 bases and J by 3 bases, with 9 bases left in between. The sample was memory CD4+ T cells sorted from blood. Subset noted: CD45RA-negative fraction. The chain uses TRBV7-2 and TRBJ2-5; maybe TRBD2 (5 bases). The receptor was isolated from a woman under 40 in good health. The CDR3: CASSSRRKETQYF. In DNA, the CDR3 is TGTGCCAGCAGCTCTCGGAGGAAAGAGACCCAGTACTTC.